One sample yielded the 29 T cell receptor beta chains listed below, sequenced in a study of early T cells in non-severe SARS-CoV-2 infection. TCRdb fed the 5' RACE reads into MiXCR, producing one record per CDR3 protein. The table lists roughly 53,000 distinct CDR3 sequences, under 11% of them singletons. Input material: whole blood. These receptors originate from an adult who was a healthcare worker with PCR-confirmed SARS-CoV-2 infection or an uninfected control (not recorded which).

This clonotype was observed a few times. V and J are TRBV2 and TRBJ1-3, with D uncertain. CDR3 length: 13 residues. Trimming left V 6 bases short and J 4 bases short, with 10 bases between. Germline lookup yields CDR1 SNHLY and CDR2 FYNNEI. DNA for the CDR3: TGTGCCAGCAGCCGAGGACGAGGAAACACCATATATTTT. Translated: CASSRGRGNTIYF.

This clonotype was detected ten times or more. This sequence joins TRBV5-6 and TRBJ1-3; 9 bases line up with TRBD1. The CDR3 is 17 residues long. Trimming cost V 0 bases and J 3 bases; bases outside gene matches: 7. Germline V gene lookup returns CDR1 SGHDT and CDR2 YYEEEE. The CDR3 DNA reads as TGTGCCAGCAGCTTGGCCTGGACAGGGGAGATTGGAAACACCATATATTTT. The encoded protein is CASSLAWTGEIGNTIYF.

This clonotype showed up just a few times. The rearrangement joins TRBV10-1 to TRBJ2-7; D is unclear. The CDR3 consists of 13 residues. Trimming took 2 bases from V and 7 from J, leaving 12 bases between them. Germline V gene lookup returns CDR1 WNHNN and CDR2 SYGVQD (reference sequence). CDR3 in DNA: TGCGCCAGCAGTGAGCGGACGTTCGGGGAGCAGTACTTC. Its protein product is CASSERTFGEQYF.

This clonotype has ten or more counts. The CDR3 is CSVDPGRQETQYF. The CDR3 bases are TGCAGCGTGGATCCGGGACGACAAGAGACCCAGTACTTC. This chain links TRBV29-1 with TRBJ2-5; D may be TRBD1 or TRBD2 (5 bases each). The V and J ends lost 6 bases and 2 bases respectively, with 13 bases between them. Germline CDR1 reads SQVTM; CDR2 reads ANQGSEA. The CDR3 covers 13 residues.

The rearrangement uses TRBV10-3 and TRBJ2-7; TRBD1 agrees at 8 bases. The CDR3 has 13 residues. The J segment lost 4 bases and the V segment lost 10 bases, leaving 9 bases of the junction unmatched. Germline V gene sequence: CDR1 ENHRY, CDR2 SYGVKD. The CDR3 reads CANSGGPGYEQYF. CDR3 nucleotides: TGTGCCAACTCAGGGGGCCCAGGGTACGAGCAGTACTTC.

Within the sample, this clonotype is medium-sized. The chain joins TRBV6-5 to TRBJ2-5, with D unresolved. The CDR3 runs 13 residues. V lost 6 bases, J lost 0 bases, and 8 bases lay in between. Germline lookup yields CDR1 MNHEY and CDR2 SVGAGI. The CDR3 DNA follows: TGTGCCAGCAGCGGACGGTACCAAGAGACCCAGTACTTC. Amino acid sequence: CASSGRYQETQYF.

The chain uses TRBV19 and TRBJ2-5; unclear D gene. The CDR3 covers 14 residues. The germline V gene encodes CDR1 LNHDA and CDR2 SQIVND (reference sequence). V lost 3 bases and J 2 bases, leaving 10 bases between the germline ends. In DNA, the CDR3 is TGTGCCAGTAGTATTCACTCGGATCAAGAGACCCAGTACTTC. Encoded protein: CASSIHSDQETQYF.

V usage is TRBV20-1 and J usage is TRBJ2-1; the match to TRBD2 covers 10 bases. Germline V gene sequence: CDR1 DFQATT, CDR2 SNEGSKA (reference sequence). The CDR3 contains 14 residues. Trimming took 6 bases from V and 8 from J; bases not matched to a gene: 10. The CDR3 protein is CSAAYSGRAHEQFF. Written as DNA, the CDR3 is TGCAGTGCCGCTTACAGCGGGAGGGCCCATGAGCAGTTCTTC.

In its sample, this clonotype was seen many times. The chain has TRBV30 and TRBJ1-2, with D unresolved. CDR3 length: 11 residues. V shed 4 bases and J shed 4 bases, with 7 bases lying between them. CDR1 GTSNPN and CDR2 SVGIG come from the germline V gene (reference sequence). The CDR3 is CAWTPLYGYTF. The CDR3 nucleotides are TGTGCCTGGACCCCCCTCTATGGCTACACCTTC. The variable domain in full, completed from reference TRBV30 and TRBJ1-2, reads SQTIHQWPATLVQPVGSPLSLECTVEGTSNPNLYWYRQAAGRGLQLLFYSVGIGQISSEVPQNLSASRPQDRQFILSSKKLLLSDSGFYLCAWTPLYGYTFGSGTRLTVV.

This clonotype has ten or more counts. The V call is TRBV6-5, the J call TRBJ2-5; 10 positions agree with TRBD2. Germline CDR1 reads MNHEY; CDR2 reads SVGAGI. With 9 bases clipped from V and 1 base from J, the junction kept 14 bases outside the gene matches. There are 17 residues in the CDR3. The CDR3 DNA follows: TGTGCCAGTCATACCCTAACCGGGACTAGCGCCCAAGAGACCCAGTACTTC. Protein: CASHTLTGTSAQETQYF.

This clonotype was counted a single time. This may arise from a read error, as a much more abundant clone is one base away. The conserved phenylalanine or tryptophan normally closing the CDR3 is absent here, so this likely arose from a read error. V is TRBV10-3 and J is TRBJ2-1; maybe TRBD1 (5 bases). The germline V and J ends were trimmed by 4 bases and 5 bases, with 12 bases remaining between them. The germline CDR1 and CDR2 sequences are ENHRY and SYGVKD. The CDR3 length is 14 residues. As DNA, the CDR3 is TGTGCCATCAGTGGGGTGACAGCGAACAATGAGCAGTTCTTG. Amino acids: CAISGVTANNEQFL.

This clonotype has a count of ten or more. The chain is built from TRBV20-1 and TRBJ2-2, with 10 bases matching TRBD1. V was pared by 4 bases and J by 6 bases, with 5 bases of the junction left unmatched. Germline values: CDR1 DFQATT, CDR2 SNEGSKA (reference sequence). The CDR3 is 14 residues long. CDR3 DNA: TGCAGTGCTACGACAGGGGGCGCCGCCGGGGAGCTGTTTTTT. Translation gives CSATTGGAAGELFF.

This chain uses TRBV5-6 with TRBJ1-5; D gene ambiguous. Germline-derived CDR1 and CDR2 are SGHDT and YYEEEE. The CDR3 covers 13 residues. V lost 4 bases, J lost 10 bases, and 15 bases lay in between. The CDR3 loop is CASSPGRGSPQHF. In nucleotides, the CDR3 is TGTGCCAGCAGCCCGGGTCGAGGCAGTCCCCAGCATTTT.

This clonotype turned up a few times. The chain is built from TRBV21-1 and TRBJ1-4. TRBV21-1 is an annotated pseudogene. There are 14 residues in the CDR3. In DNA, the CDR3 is TGTGCCAGCAGCATGCGAGAGGGGCATGAAAAACTGTTTTTT. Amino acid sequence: CASSMREGHEKLFF.

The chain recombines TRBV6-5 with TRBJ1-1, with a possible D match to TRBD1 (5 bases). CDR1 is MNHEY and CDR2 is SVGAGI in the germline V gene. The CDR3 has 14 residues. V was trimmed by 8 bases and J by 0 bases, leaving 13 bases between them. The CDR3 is CASRTGLMNTEAFF. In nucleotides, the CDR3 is TGTGCCAGCCGAACAGGACTCATGAACACTGAAGCTTTCTTT.

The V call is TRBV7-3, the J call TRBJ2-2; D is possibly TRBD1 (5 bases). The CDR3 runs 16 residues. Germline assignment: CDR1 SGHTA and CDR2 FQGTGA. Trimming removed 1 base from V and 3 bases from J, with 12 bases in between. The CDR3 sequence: CASSLISGIDTGELFF. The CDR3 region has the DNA TGTGCCAGCAGCTTAATATCAGGGATAGACACCGGGGAGCTGTTTTTT.

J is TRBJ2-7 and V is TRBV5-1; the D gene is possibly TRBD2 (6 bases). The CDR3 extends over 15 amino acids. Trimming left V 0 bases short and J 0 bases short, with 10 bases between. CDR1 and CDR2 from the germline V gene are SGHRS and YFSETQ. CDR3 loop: CASSLVSGSSYEQYF. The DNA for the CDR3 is TGCGCCAGCAGCTTGGTGTCCGGGAGCTCCTACGAGCAGTACTTC.

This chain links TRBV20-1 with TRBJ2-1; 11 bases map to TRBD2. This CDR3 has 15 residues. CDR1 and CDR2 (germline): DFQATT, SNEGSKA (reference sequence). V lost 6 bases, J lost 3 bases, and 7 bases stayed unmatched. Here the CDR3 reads CSATGTSGNYNEQFF. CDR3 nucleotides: TGCAGTGCAACCGGGACTAGCGGAAACTACAATGAGCAGTTCTTC.

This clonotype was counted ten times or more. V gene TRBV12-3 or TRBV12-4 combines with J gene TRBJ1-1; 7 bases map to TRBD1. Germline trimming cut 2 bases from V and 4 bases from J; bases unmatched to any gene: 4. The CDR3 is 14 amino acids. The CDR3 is CASSLRAGGTEAFF. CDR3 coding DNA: TGTGCCAGCAGTTTAAGGGCAGGGGGCACTGAAGCTTTCTTT.

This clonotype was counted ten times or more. The CDR3 protein is CASSLGHRVYGYTF. The CDR3 nucleotides read TGTGCCAGCAGTTTAGGCCACAGGGTGTATGGCTACACCTTC. The chain joins TRBV12-3 or TRBV12-4 to TRBJ1-2; maybe TRBD1 (6 bases). V was clipped by 1 base and J by 5 bases, with 11 bases between them. This CDR3 comprises 14 residues.

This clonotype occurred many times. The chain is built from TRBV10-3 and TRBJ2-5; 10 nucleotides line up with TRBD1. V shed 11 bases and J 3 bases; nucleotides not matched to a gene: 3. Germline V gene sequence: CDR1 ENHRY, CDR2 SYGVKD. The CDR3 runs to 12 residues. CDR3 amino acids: CAAGTGEETQYF. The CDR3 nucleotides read TGTGCCGCCGGGACAGGGGAAGAGACCCAGTACTTC.

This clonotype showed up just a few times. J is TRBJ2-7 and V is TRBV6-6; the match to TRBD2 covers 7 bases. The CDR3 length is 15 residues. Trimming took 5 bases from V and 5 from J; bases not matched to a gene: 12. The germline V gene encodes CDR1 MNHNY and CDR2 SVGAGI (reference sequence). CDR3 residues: CASSLGGLQHHEQYF. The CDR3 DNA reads TGTGCCAGCAGTCTGGGGGGACTACAACACCACGAGCAGTACTTC.

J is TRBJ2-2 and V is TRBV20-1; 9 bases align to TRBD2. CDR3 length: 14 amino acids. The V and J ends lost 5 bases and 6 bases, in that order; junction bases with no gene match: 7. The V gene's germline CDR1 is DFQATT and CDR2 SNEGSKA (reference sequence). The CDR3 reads CSAVAGDGSGELFF. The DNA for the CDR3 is TGCAGTGCTGTAGCGGGGGACGGATCCGGGGAGCTGTTTTTT.

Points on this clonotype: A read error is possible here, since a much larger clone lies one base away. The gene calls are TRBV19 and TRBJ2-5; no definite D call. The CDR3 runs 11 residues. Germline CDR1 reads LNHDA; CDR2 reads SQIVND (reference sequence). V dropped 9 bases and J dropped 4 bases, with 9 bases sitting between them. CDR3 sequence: CASQPGETQYF. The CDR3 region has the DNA TGTGCCAGCCAGCCGGGAGAGACCCAGTACTTC.

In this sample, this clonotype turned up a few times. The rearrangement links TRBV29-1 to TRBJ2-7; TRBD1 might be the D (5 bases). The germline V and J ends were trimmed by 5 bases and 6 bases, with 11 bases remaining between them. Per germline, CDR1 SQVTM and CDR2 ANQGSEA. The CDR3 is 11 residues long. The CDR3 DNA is TGCAGCGTTCCCCAGGGTCTCGAGCAGTACTTC. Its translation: CSVPQGLEQYF.

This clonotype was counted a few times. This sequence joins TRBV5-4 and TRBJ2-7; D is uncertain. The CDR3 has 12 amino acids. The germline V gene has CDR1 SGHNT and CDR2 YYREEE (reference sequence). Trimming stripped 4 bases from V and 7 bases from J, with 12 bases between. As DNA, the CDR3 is TGTGCCAGCAGCCGGGCCCACGCGGAGCAGTACTTC. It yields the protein CASSRAHAEQYF.

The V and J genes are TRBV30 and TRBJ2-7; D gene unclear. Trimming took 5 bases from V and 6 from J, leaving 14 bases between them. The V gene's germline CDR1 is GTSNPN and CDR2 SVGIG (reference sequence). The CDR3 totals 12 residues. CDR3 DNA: TGTGCCTGGGGTGCCAGGAGCTCCGAGCAGTACTTC. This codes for CAWGARSSEQYF.

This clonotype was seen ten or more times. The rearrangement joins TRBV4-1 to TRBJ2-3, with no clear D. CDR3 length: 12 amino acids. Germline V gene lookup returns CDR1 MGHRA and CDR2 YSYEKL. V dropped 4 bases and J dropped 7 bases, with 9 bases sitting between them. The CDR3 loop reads CASSPGPNTQYF. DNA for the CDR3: TGCGCCAGCAGCCCTGGACCAAATACGCAGTATTTT.

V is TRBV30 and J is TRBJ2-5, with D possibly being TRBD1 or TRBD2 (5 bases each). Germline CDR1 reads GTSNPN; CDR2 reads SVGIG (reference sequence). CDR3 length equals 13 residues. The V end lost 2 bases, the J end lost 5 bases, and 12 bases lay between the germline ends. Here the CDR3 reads CAWSPQGVETQYF. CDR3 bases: TGTGCCTGGAGTCCCCAGGGAGTGGAGACCCAGTACTTC.